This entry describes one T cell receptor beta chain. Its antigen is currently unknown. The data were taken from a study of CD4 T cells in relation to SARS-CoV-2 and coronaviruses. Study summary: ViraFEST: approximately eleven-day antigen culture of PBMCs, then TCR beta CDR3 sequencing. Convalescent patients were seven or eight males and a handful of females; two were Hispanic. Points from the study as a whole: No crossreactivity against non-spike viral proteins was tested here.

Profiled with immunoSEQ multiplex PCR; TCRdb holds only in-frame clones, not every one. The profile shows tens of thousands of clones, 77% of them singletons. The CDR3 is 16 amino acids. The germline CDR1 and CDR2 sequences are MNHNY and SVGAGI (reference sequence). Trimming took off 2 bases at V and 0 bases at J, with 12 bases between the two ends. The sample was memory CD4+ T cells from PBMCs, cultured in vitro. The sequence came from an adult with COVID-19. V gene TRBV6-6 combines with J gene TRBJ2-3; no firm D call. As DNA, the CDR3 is TGTGCCAGCAGTTACGGGCCCGGCGCGAGCACAGATACGCAGTATTTT. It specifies CASSYGPGASTDTQYF.